This T cell receptor beta chain was captured by sequencing in a study of a mutant IDH1 vaccine in newly diagnosed glioma. Time point denoted: baseline, week 1 (first vaccination visit). The treatment denotes: pre-vaccination baseline after standard-of-care therapy. Generated by immunoSEQ multiplex PCR, the TCRdb table keeps only in-frame clones and is missing some. Of about 34,000 clones listed, around 80% were seen once; the top ten hold more than 8.5%. The germline gives CDR1 MNHEY, CDR2 SVGAGI. V was trimmed by 2 bases and J by 0 bases, leaving 7 bases between them. The CDR3 runs to 15 residues. This clone was seen just once.

This sample comprised peripheral blood mononuclear cells (PBMCs), obtained from a glioma patient treated with radiotherapy, temozolomide or both. The TCR was taken from a man between 50 and 59 years old with glioma. Some clones in this sample may be carry-over from other donors' samples. The gene calls are TRBV6-5 and TRBJ1-4; D is undetermined. CDR3 protein: CASSYQPATNEKLFF. The CDR3 DNA is TGTGCCAGCAGTTACCAACCTGCAACTAATGAAAAACTGTTTTTT.